The clone carrying this T cell receptor (beta chain) was recorded at least ten times. The antigen is not known. The record originates from a study of T cell repertoires in cytomegalovirus infection. About the study: Evidence of both CMV infection and a matching HLA type came from public TCR beta signatures. Study observations and caveats: Carriage of CMV together with the relevant HLA was identifiable through cumulative public TCR beta family frequency.

TCRdb reprocessed the reads with MiXCR, giving one entry per CDR3 protein. Of around 130,000 distinct CDR3 sequences in the sample, roughly 9% were seen once. The V and J ends lost 4 bases and 4 bases, in that order; junction bases with no gene match: 9. This CDR3 region has 15 residues. CDR1 is LGHDT, CDR2 YNNKEL, per germline (reference sequence). This chain joins TRBV3-1 and TRBJ2-5; 7 bases map to TRBD2. This TCR derives from a human donor in good health (CMV status not recorded). Some clones in this sample may be carry-over from other donors' samples. Material: PBMCs. CDR3 sequence (DNA): TGTGCCAGCAGCCTGGGGACTATCGAAAGAGAGACCCAGTACTTC. This codes for CASSLGTIERETQYF.